The T cell receptor beta chain described here comes from a study of molecular identifiers for immune sequencing clone quantification. TCRdb re-called the PCR reads through MiXCR, storing one row per CDR3 protein. This sample yields approximately 60,000 distinct CDR3 sequences, of which about 20% are seen a single time; more than 1.3% belongs to the top ten. Regarding the study as a whole: Clones with over 20 RNA copies captured over 97% of effector molecules but under 1% of naive ones.

V was cut by 0 bases and J by 5 bases, with 8 bases left in between. Germline-derived CDR1 and CDR2 are MNHEY and SVGAGI. The CDR3 consists of 13 residues. Sorted cell numbers of about 18,000 to 1,000,000, with 10%, 30% or 50% RNA, served as input for naive CD8 libraries. This clonotype has only a few counts. Its antigen is unknown. The origin of this receptor is a human donor in good health. Some libraries in this study had Jurkat cell RNA spiked in. Sequenced input: naive CD8+ T cells from blood, with Jurkat cell RNA spiked in. Subset: FACS-sorted CD8+CD4-CCR7+CD45RA+ naive T cells. The chain recombines TRBV6-5 with TRBJ2-7, with no clear D. CDR3 protein: CASSYSVSNEQYF. The CDR3 DNA sequence: TGTGCCAGCAGTTACTCGGTTTCGAACGAGCAGTACTTC.